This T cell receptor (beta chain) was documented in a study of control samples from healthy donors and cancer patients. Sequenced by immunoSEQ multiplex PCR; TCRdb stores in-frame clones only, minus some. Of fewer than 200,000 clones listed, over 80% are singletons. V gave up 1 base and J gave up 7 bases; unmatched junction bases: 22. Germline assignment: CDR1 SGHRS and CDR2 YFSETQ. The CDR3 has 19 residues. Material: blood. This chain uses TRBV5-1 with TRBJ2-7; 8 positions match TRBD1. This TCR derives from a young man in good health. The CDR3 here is CASSLTTLTGVHSYGEQYF. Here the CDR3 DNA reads TGCGCCAGCAGCTTGACGACCTTGACAGGGGTTCATTCATATGGTGAGCAGTACTTC.